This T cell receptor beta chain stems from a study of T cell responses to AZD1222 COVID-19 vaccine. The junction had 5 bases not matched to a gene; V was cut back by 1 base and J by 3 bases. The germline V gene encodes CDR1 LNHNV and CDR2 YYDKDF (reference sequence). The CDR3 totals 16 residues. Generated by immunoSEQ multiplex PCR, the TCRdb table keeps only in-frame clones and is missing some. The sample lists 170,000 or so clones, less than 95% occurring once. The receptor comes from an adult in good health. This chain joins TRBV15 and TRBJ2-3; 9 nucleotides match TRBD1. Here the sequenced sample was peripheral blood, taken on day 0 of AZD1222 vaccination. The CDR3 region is CATSRVWDRETDTQYF. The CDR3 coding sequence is TGTGCCACCAGCAGAGTTTGGGACAGGGAGACAGATACGCAGTATTTT.